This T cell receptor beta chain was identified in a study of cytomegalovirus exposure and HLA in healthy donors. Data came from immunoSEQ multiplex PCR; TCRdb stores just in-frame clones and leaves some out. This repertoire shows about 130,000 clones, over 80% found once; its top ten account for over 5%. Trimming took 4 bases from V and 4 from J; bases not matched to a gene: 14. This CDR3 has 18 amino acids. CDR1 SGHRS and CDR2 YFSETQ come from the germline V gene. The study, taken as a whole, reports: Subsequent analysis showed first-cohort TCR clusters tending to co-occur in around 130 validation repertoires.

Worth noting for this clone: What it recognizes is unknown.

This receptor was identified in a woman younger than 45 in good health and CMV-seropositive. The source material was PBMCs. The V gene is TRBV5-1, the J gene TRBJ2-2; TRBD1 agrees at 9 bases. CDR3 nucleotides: TGCGCCAGCAGCGCTCACGGGACAGGGCGATTTGGCACCGGGGAGCTGTTTTTT. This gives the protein CASSAHGTGRFGTGELFF. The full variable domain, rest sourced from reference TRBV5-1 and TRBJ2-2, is KAGVTQTPRYLIKTRGQQVTLSCSPISGHRSVSWYQQTPGQGLQFLFEYFSETQRNKGNFPGRFSGRQFSNSRSEMNVSTLELGDSALYLCASSAHGTGRFGTGELFFGEGSRLTVL.